This T cell receptor beta chain originates from a study of T cell clones after liver transplantation. CDR1 is GTSNPN and CDR2 is SVGIG in the germline V gene (reference sequence). Between the trimmed V and J ends, which lost 3 bases and 0 bases, there was a span of 17 bases. This CDR3 is 16 amino acids long. This clone was counted at least ten times. Sequencing used immunoSEQ multiplex PCR; TCRdb keeps in-frame clones, though not all of them. The sample yields approximately 55,000 clones, around 75% seen once. Specimen: CD4+ T cells from blood, collected before liver transplant. This chain links TRBV30 with TRBJ1-1, with D hard to call. This receptor was identified in a human donor who received a liver transplant. This CDR3 is CAWRPFWGGMNTEAFF. The CDR3 coding sequence is TGTGCCTGGAGACCCTTCTGGGGAGGGATGAACACTGAAGCTTTCTTT.